This T cell receptor beta chain was recovered during a study of Graves' ophthalmopathy and Graves' hyperthyroidism. The TCR beta CDR3 regions underwent amplification from RNA transcripts. The first round was an RT-PCR with HTBI primers, and the second round was a multiplex PCR. Each CDR3 protein gets one entry after TCRdb re-called the multiplex PCR reads with MiXCR. The sample holds around 400,000 distinct CDR3 sequences, roughly 21% seen once. Per the germline V gene, CDR1 is SGHTA and CDR2 is FQGTGA. This CDR3 comprises 16 residues. The V segment lost 5 bases and the J segment 3 bases; nucleotides outside the gene matches: 10.

This chain uses TRBV7-3 with TRBJ1-2; 9 nucleotides align to TRBD1. The clonotype originates from a woman younger than 35 with stable Graves' hyperthyroidism. Specimen: peripheral blood. CDR3 sequence (DNA): TGTGCCAGCAGCCTAAGTGGGACAGGGAGGGACTATGGCTACACCTTC. Encoded protein: CASSLSGTGRDYGYTF.